This T cell receptor (beta chain) was obtained from a study of T cells in Graves' hyperthyroidism and ophthalmopathy. RNA transcripts yielded amplified TCR beta CDR3 regions. HTBI primers were employed in a first-round RT-PCR of the TCR CDR3. Each CDR3 protein is one row after TCRdb ran MiXCR on the multiplex PCR reads. The table includes about 290,000 distinct CDR3 sequences, about an eighth detected once. V was trimmed by 0 bases and J by 2 bases, leaving 11 bases between them. The CDR3 spans 15 residues. CDR1 and CDR2 (germline): SGDLS, YYNGEE. In its sample, this clonotype was seen a few times. This sequence joins TRBV9 and TRBJ1-1; D is perhaps TRBD1 (5 bases). Material for sequencing was blood. This TCR derives from a woman between 25 and 40 years old with Graves' hyperthyroidism that later progressed to Graves' ophthalmopathy. The CDR3 DNA is TGTGCCAGCAGCGTAGGGGGCCTTCACAACACTGAAGCTTTCTTT. It is translated as CASSVGGLHNTEAFF.